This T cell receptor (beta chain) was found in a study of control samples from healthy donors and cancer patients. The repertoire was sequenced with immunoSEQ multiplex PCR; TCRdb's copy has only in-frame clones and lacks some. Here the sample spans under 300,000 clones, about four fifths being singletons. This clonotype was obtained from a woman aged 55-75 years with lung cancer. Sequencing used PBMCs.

The CDR3 spells CASSSDRDSYEQYF. The CDR3 DNA reads TGTGCCAGCAGCTCGGACAGGGATTCCTACGAGCAGTACTTC. This chain uses TRBV7-9 with TRBJ2-7; TRBD1 matches at 8 bases. Germline V gene lookup returns CDR1 SEHNR and CDR2 FQNEAQ (reference sequence). The ends lost 4 bases at V and 1 base at J; junction bases unmatched: 3. The CDR3 runs to 14 residues.